What follows describes a single T cell receptor (beta chain). The target of this receptor is not known. No much larger clonotype is one base removed from it; base qualities were not supplied. The data originate from a study of control samples from healthy donors and cancer patients (dated by TCRdb to the early 2020s). Libraries were prepared through the immunoSEQ multiplex PCR assay. The source is immuneACCESS, and TCRdb retained only in-frame sequences with V and J called. Part of the clones is not carried over; for the studies checked, unresolved V genes explain less than half of this, and the remainder is unexplained. The sample profile shows more than 85,000 clones; 75% to 95% of them were found once. The ten largest clonotypes hold under 4.5% of the sample. V loses 2 bases, J loses 7 bases, and the germline ends lie 11 bases apart. From cysteine to phenylalanine, the CDR3 is 13 amino acids long. The entry retains the CDR3 DNA only, 39 bases that are in frame from base 1. For CDR1 and CDR2, the germline V gene (reference sequence) lists SGHAT and FQDESV.

The material sequenced was blood. The chain uses TRBV11-1 and TRBJ1-1, with the D gene not confidently named. The sequence derives from a human donor in good health. The donor label of this sample is uncertain. CDR3 sequence: CASSLRERFEAFF. The sequenced DNA is TGTGCCAGCAGCTTAAGGGAAAGATTTGAAGCTTTCTTT.